Given below is one T cell receptor (beta chain) in context. No antigen is known for it. This PCR relied on a set of 60 Vbeta primers and 13 Jbeta primers. Some clones are missing from TCRdb's copy, which holds only in-frame ones; the method was immunoSEQ multiplex PCR. The sample lists some 200,000 clones; 70% were seen once. These data are taken from a study of cytomegalovirus exposure and HLA in healthy donors. Whole-study context: Roughly 179 million T cells yielded some 100 million unique TCR beta sequences, as an earlier analysis found. Study-wide findings and caveats: In a later analysis, more than 15,000 TCR beta sequences were associated with HLA alleles at 0.05 false discovery rate. Per published accounts, TCR beta sequences correctly predicted the HLA-A and HLA-B alleles of most subjects.

Germline loops: CDR1 SGHAT, CDR2 FQNNGV. This CDR3 contains 15 residues. Trimming left V 0 bases short and J 1 base short, with 9 bases between. This rearrangement joins TRBV11-2 to TRBJ1-2; no firm D call. The sequence came from a man aged 35-49 years in good health and CMV-seropositive. Sequencing input: PBMCs. CDR3 sequence reads: CASSLDPQVNYGYTF. CDR3 bases: TGTGCCAGCAGCTTAGATCCCCAGGTTAACTATGGCTACACCTTC.